This T cell receptor beta chain was recorded in a study of early T cells in non-severe SARS-CoV-2 infection. Study at large: Sequencing was performed on bulk RNA from unsorted whole blood, leaving chains unpaired. General study findings and limits: Clonotype matching in VDJdb favored anti-spike CD8 responses and did not capture private and CD4 specificities.

Individual cDNA molecules were tagged with unique molecular identifiers. TCRdb called the 5' RACE reads again in MiXCR, with one record for every CDR3 protein. The data contain under 75,000 distinct CDR3 sequences, roughly 13% of them singletons. This CDR3 is built from 15 residues. J gave up 3 bases and V 5 bases, and 9 bases lay outside the gene matches. CDR1 and CDR2 (germline): SGHRS, YFSETQ. The sample holds many counts of this clonotype. Its specificity is unknown. The chain recombines TRBV5-1 with TRBJ2-5; TRBD2 agrees at 8 bases. The material sequenced was whole blood. This sequence originates from an adult who was a healthcare worker with PCR-confirmed SARS-CoV-2 infection or an uninfected control (not recorded which). The CDR3 region has the DNA TGCGCCAGCAGAATGATTAGCGGGGCCGAAGAGACCCAGTACTTC. As protein: CASRMISGAEETQYF.